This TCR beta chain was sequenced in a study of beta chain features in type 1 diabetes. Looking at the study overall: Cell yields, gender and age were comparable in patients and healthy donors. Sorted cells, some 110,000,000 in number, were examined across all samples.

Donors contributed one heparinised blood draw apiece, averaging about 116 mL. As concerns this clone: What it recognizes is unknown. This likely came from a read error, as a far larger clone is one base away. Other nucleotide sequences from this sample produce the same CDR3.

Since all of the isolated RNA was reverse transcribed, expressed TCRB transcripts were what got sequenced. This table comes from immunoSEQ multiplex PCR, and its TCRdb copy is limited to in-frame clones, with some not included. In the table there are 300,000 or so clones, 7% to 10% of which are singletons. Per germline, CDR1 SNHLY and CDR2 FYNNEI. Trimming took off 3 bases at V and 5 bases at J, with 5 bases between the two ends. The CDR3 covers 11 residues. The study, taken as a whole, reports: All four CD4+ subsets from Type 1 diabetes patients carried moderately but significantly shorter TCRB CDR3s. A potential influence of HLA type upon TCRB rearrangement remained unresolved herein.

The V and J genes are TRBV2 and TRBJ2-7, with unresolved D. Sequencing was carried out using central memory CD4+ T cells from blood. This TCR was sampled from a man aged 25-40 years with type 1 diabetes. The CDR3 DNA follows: TGTGCCAGCAGTGAGGCGAACGAGCAGTACTTC. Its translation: CASSEANEQYF.